This T cell receptor beta chain came from a study of blood T cell repertoires in COVID-19 (TCRdb year 2020). Describing the broader study: Samples from collaborators originated in the United States, Italy and Spain and spanned both the acute and convalescent phases of COVID-19. The material from the prospective study consisted of cDNA or gDNA derived from T cells, B-cell-depleted T cells, or PBMCs. The dataset comprised deeply sampled blood TCRbeta repertoires from subjects exposed to, actively infected with, or recovered from COVID-19. The repertoires were released in a freely available public database meant as a resource for research on the immune response to SARS-CoV-2. Samples were obtained from the ongoing ImmuneRACE study (first 160 participants) and from roughly 1,300 subjects provided by 6 global collaborators. The sample metadata nearly always contained a de-identified subject ID, COVID-19 status, age in years and sex. HLA class I and class II types, where available, came from metadata supplied by the sample provider rather than from assay-based typing.

V is cut back by 2 bases and J by 10 bases, with 5 bases in the junction unmatched. The CDR3 goes from the cysteine to the phenylalanine over 13 residues. Of all the DNA, just the CDR3 is kept, 39 bases in frame from base 1. Regarding this clone: Its antigen specificity is not known. No quality values exist for individual bases; no much larger clone is one base distant.

Whole blood was collected in K2EDTA tubes by collaborating institutions according to the institutions' own protocols. For TCRbeta analysis, collaborators shipped samples as frozen whole blood, isolated PBMCs, or DNA extracted from either of those sample types. TCRbeta CDR3 regions were amplified from genomic DNA using the immunoSEQ Assay, a bias-controlled multiplex PCR. The original methods were these. Nucleated cell counts per sample were estimated from amplification of reference gene primers within the assay. To quantify the absolute abundance of each unique TCRbeta CDR3 rearrangement, sequence reads were collapsed and filtered. For each sample, productive Simpson clonality was calculated by taking the square root of Simpson's diversity index across productive rearrangements. TCRdb stores this immuneACCESS table with in-frame sequences only. Part of the clones is absent; in the studies checked, under half of the shortfall reflects unresolved V genes, and no reason is known for the rest. Clonal size and the V and J genes are those of that table, whereas D and trimming came from the DNA. A total of about 150,000 clones appear in this sample, around four fifths of them only once. The ten largest account for about 3.8% of the sample.

Overall study results and their limits: The quantity of clinical and demographic metadata differed by source and by participant and was supplied without curation.

The sequenced material came from peripheral blood. The V gene is TRBV12-3 or TRBV12-4 and the J gene is TRBJ1-5; 7 bases in between match TRBD1. The receptor's source is a woman of 80 years or more with acute or convalescent COVID-19. The CDR3 reads as follows: CASSLTQGGPQHF. Here is the DNA: TGTGCCAGCAGTTTAACCCAGGGGGGCCCCCAGCATTTT.